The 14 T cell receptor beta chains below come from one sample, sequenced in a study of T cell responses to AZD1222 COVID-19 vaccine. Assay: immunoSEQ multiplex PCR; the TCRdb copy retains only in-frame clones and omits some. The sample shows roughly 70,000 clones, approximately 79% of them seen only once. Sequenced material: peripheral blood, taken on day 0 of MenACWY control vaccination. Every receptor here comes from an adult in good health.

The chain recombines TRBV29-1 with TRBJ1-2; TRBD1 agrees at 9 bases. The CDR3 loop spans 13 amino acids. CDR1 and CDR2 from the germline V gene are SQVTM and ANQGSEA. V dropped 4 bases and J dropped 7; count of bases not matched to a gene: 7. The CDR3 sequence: CSVGADRGRGYTF. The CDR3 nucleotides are TGCAGCGTTGGGGCGGACAGGGGACGTGGCTACACCTTC. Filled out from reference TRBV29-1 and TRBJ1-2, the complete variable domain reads SAVISQKPSRDICQRGTSLTIQCQVDSQVTMMFWYRQQPGQSLTLIATANQGSEATYESGFVIDKFPISRPNLTFSTLTVSNMSPEDSSIYLCSVGADRGRGYTFGSGTRLTVV.

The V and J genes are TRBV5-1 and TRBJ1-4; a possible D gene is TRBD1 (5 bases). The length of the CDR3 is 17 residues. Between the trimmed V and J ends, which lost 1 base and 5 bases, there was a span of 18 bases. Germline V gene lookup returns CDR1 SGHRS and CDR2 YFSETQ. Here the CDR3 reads CASSLRAIDSANEKLFF. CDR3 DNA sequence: TGCGCCAGCAGCTTGAGAGCCATTGACAGTGCGAATGAAAAACTGTTTTTT.

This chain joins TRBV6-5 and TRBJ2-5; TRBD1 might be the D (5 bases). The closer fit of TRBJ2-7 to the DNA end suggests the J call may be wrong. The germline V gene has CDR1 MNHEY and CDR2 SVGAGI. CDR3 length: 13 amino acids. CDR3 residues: CASSYRQGSEQYF. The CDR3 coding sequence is TGTGCCAGCAGTTACCGCCAGGGTAGCGAGCAGTACTTC.

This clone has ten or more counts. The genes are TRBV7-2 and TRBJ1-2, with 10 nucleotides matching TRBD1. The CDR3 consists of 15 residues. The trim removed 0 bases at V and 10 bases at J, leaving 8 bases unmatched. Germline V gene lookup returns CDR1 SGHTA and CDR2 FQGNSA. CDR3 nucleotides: TGTGCCAGCAGCTTAGCGGGGGACAGGGGTCTTCACTACACCTTC. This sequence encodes CASSLAGDRGLHYTF.

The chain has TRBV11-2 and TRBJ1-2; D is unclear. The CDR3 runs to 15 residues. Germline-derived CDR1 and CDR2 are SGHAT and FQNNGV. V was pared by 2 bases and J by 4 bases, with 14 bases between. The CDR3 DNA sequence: TGTGCCAGCAGCTTAAGATCGGCCGTGGGCTATGGCTACACCTTC. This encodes CASSLRSAVGYGYTF.

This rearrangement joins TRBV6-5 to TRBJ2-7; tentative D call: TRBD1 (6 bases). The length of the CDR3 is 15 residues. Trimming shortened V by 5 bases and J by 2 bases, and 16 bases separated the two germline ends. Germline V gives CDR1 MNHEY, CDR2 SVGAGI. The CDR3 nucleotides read TGTGCCAGCAGTCCACAGGGTTCGGCCCCCTACGAGCAGTACTTC. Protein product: CASSPQGSAPYEQYF.

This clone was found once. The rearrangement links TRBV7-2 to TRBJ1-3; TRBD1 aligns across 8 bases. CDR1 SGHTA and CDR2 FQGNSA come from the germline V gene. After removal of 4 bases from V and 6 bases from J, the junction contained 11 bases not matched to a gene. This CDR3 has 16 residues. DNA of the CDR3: TGTGCCAGCAGCTCGGTTCCGGGACAGGTCAAAAACACCATATATTTT. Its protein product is CASSSVPGQVKNTIYF.

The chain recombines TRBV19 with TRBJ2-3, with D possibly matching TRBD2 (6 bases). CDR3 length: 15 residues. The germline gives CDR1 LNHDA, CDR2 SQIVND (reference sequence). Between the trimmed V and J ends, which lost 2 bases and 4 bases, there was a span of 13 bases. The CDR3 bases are TGTGCCAGTAGTATACCGGGAGATTCTGCAGATACGCAGTATTTT. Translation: CASSIPGDSADTQYF.

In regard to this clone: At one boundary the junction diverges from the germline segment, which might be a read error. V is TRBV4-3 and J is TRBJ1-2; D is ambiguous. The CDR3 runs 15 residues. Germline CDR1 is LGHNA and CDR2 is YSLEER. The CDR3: CANSPGAISTYGYTF. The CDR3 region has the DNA TGCGCCAACAGCCCCGGCGCGATCTCCACCTATGGCTACACCTTC.

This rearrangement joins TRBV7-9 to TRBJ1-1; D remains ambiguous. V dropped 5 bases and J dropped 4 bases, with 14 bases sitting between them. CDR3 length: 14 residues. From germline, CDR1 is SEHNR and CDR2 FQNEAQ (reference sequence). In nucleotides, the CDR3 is TGTGCCAGCAGCGACATCCTCCTGGCCACTGAAGCTTTCTTT. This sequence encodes CASSDILLATEAFF.

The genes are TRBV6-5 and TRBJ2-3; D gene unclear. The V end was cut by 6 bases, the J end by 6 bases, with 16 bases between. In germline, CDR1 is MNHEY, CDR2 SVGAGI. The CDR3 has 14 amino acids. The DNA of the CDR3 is TGTGCCAGCAGCTTATCATCGGTGCCGGATACGCAGTATTTT. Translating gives CASSLSSVPDTQYF.

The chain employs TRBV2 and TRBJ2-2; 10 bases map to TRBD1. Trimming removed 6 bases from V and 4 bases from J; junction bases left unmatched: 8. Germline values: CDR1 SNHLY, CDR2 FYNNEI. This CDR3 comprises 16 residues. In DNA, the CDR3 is TGTGCCAGCAGCGGCGACAGGGGGCGCGTCACCGGGGAGCTGTTTTTT. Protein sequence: CASSGDRGRVTGELFF.

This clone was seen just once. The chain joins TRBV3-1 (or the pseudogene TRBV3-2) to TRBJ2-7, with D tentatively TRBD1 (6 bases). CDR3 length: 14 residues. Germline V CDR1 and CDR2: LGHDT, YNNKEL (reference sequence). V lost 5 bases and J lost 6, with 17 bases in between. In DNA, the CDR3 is TGTGCCAGCAGCTCAATGGGGGCACGAGCCGAGCAGTACTTC. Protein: CASSSMGARAEQYF.

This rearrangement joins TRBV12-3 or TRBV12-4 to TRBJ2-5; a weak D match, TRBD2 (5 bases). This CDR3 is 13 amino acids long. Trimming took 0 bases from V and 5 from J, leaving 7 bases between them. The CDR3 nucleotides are TGTGCCAGCAGTTTAGCGGGAGTGGAGACCCAGTACTTC. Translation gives CASSLAGVETQYF.